This T cell receptor beta chain was found in a study of T cells after yellow fever vaccination. As for the study in general: In the case of low-cell-number fractions, SMART-Seq v4 Ultra Low Input was used for preparation. Broader study findings: Across the CD4 and CD8 compartments, a small share of clonotypes was present in both. The booster saw the reappearance of most primary-vaccination clones (roughly 95% CD4, 88% CD8).

A single record per CDR3 protein comes from TCRdb applying MiXCR to the 5' RACE reads. The sample has 95,000 to 100,000 distinct CDR3 sequences; approximately 5.5% are singletons. This clonotype was seen many times. What it binds is unknown. This CDR3 is 15 amino acids long. Germline CDR1 is MNHNS and CDR2 is SASEGT. Trimming pared 2 bases from V and 3 bases from J, leaving 11 bases between. The sequences come from CD8+ T cells sorted from PBMCs, collected 10 days after the yellow fever booster vaccination. The sequence derives from a man aged 18-30 years who received the YFV17D yellow fever vaccine. The chain links TRBV6-1 to TRBJ1-3; D not resolved. The CDR3: CASSETEGSGNTIYF. The CDR3 nucleotides are TGTGCCAGCAGTGAAACCGAGGGCAGTGGAAACACCATATATTTT.